This T cell receptor (beta chain) was sequenced in a study of T cell responses to AZD1222 COVID-19 vaccine. The analysis combined second doses at about 4 or about 12 weeks. The germline V gene has CDR1 MGHDK and CDR2 SYGVNS. This CDR3 region has 13 residues. Trimming pared 6 bases from V and 5 bases from J, leaving 13 bases between. Turning to this clone: Its antigen is currently unknown.

Sequencing used immunoSEQ multiplex PCR; TCRdb keeps in-frame clones, though not all of them. Found here are some 180,000 clones, 85% to 95% of them singletons; the top ten hold about 1.5%. The study, taken as a whole, reports: None of the repertoires were sampled until the peak T cell response had passed. Compared with day 0, the breadth and depth of the Spike-specific TCR repertoire rose significantly after two doses of AZD1222. Spike-wide vaccine-associated CD4 TCRs dominated at 160-218 and 743-854.

The V and J genes are TRBV25-1 and TRBJ2-5; D is tentatively TRBD1 or TRBD2 (5 bases each). The starting material was peripheral blood, obtained 28 days after the second AZD1222 dose. The receptor's source is an adult who received the AZD1222 COVID-19 vaccine. The CDR3 DNA sequence: TGTGCCAGCAGGGGGGTCGGAGACGAGACCCAGTACTTC. Translating gives CASRGVGDETQYF.